Included here is one TCR beta chain sequence, with context. This entry belongs to a study of blood T cell repertoires in COVID-19. Study in general: Both acute and convalescent COVID-19 samples were obtained from the United States, Italy and Spain. Sources were T cells, B-cell-depleted T cells, or PBMCs; the material itself was cDNA or gDNA.

In the study's own analysis: Amplified reference gene primers provided the basis for estimating nucleated cell counts. The repertoire was sequenced with immunoSEQ multiplex PCR; TCRdb's copy has only in-frame clones and lacks some. That table furnishes V, J and clone size, whereas the DNA furnished D and trimming. This sample has under 80,000 clones; about 89% occur once, and the top ten carry approximately 15%. Germline CDR1 and CDR2: LGHNT and FRNRAP. The CDR3 spans 13 residues. Unmatched junction bases numbered 0, after V lost 5 bases and J lost 1 base. The chain employs TRBV12-5 and TRBJ1-1, with 8 bases aligning to TRBD1. The source material was peripheral blood. This sequence originates from a man aged 70 or older with active or convalescent COVID-19. CDR3 sequence: CASGGQGNTEAFF. The DNA for the CDR3 is TGTGCTAGTGGTGGACAGGGGAACACTGAAGCTTTCTTT.